What follows are 19 T cell receptor beta chains derived from one specimen sequenced in a study of cytomegalovirus exposure and HLA in healthy donors. Both 60 Vbeta primers and 13 Jbeta primers went into the PCR. Assay used: immunoSEQ multiplex PCR; TCRdb lists only in-frame clones, some missing. This sample carries about 150,000 clones, more than 75% of them seen once, and the ten largest clones take roughly 12%. Sequenced: PBMCs. Receptors originate from a man aged 25-45 years in good health and CMV-seropositive.

The DNA for the CDR3 is TGTGCCAGCAGGCCGGACAGGGTCGGAAACACCATATATTTT. Its translation: CASRPDRVGNTIYF. The V and J genes are TRBV2 and TRBJ1-3; 8 positions agree with TRBD1. With V trimmed by 6 bases and J by 4 bases, 5 bases remained unmatched. The CDR3 is made up of 14 amino acids. CDR1 and CDR2 from the germline V gene are SNHLY and FYNNEI.

The chain uses TRBV5-4 and TRBJ2-7, with D possibly being TRBD2 (5 bases). There are 14 residues in the CDR3. V was clipped by 4 bases and J by 1 base, with 12 bases between them. In germline, CDR1 is SGHNT, CDR2 YYREEE (reference sequence). The CDR3 protein is CASSRWGDSYEQYF. CDR3 in DNA: TGTGCCAGCAGCCGTTGGGGAGATTCCTACGAGCAGTACTTC.

This chain links TRBV28 with TRBJ1-3; TRBD1 is a possible D gene (6 bases). Germline V gene data show CDR1 as MDHEN and CDR2 as SYDVKM. V lost 3 bases and J lost 0, with 9 bases in between. This CDR3 is built from 15 residues. This CDR3 is CASSLTGFSGNTIYF. The CDR3 bases are TGTGCCAGCAGTTTGACAGGCTTCTCTGGAAACACCATATATTTT.

On this clone itself: Other DNA sequences in the same sample also yield this CDR3. This rearrangement joins TRBV9 to TRBJ2-1; 8 positions agree with TRBD2. Germline V CDR1 and CDR2: SGDLS, YYNGEE. There are 15 residues in the CDR3. Losses at the gene ends were 0 bases for V and 4 bases for J; bases not matched to a gene: 3. In DNA form, the CDR3 reads TGTGCCAGCAGCGTAGGTACTAGCGGTTACAATGAGCAGTTCTTC. Translating gives CASSVGTSGYNEQFF.

V gene TRBV11-2 combines with J gene TRBJ1-2, with a tentative D call TRBD1 (6 bases). CDR1 is SGHAT, CDR2 FQNNGV, per germline. V shed 4 bases and J shed 8 bases, with 17 bases lying between them. This CDR3 is 14 amino acids long. CDR3 loop: CASSSTTGIRGYTF. The DNA for the CDR3 is TGTGCCAGCAGCTCGACTACAGGGATCCGCGGCTACACCTTC.

A single count supports this clone. The chain couples TRBV6-5 to TRBJ2-7; TRBD1 aligns across 10 bases. V shed 5 bases and J 2 bases; nucleotides not matched to a gene: 6. The CDR3 is 15 residues long. Germline V gene lookup returns CDR1 MNHEY and CDR2 SVGAGI. The chain's CDR3 is CASSNTGTGAYEQYF. Here the CDR3 DNA reads TGTGCCAGCAGTAACACCGGGACAGGGGCCTACGAGCAGTACTTC.

Regarding this clone: Other DNA sequences in the same sample also yield this CDR3. The chain has TRBV4-1 and TRBJ2-7; TRBD1 matches at 8 bases. The CDR3 length is 15 residues. CDR1 and CDR2 (germline): MGHRA, YSYEKL. With V trimmed by 2 bases and J by 3 bases, 6 bases remained unmatched. In DNA, the CDR3 is TGCGCCAGCAGCCAAACCGGGACAGGCCGCTACGAGCAGTACTTC. It specifies CASSQTGTGRYEQYF.

J is TRBJ2-5 and V is TRBV25-1; no reliable D call. The V gene's germline CDR1 is MGHDK and CDR2 SYGVNS. V was pared by 2 bases and J by 2 bases, with 3 bases between. This CDR3 is built from 12 residues. Here the CDR3 DNA reads TGTGCCAGCAGTGAACCGCAAGAGACCCAGTACTTC. Protein: CASSEPQETQYF.

The chain links TRBV5-1 to TRBJ2-1; tentatively, D is TRBD1 or TRBD2 (7 bases each). The CDR3 loop spans 15 amino acids. Germline V CDR1 and CDR2: SGHRS, YFSETQ. V shed 4 bases and J shed 7 bases, with 18 bases lying between them. In nucleotides, the CDR3 is TGCGCCAGCAGCCTGGGGGGGGCAGGGGGAAATGAGCAGTTCTTC. Amino acids: CASSLGGAGGNEQFF.

The rearrangement uses TRBV10-3 and TRBJ1-2, with 7 nucleotides matching TRBD1. The CDR3 contains 14 residues. Germline V gene data show CDR1 as ENHRY and CDR2 as SYGVKD. V trimming: 1 base; J trimming: 6 bases; junction bases outside the gene matches: 5. The CDR3 here is CAISEWDRSDGYTF. CDR3 bases: TGTGCCATCAGTGAGTGGGACAGATCTGATGGCTACACCTTC.

There are a few counts of this clone. The chain combines TRBV2 with TRBJ2-2, with D tentatively TRBD2 (6 bases). CDR1 SNHLY and CDR2 FYNNEI come from the germline V gene. The CDR3 has 13 amino acids. V was trimmed by 7 bases and J by 7 bases, leaving 13 bases between them. Here the CDR3 DNA reads TGTGCCAGCATTCAAGGGGAGGACGGGGAGCTGTTTTTT. Translation: CASIQGEDGELFF.

The chain is built from TRBV5-1 and TRBJ2-1; D might be TRBD1 (6 bases). Germline loops: CDR1 SGHRS, CDR2 YFSETQ. The CDR3 is made up of 14 amino acids. The V and J ends lost 1 base and 10 bases respectively, with 15 bases between them. The CDR3 loop reads CASSLFWGLEEQFF. The CDR3 nucleotides are TGCGCCAGCAGCTTGTTTTGGGGGCTCGAAGAGCAGTTCTTC.

The chain has TRBV29-1 and TRBJ1-1; D possibly corresponds to TRBD1 (6 bases). V lost 4 bases and J lost 4, with 10 bases in between. Germline CDR1 SQVTM, CDR2 ANQGSEA. The length of the CDR3 is 12 residues. The CDR3 protein is CSVGRTATEAFF. Written as DNA, the CDR3 is TGCAGCGTTGGTAGGACAGCCACTGAAGCTTTCTTT.

The V call is TRBV30, the J call TRBJ1-2; D is perhaps TRBD1 (5 bases). Per the germline V gene, CDR1 is GTSNPN and CDR2 is SVGIG (reference sequence). V was trimmed by 4 bases and J by 4 bases, leaving 13 bases between them. The CDR3 runs 13 residues. CDR3: CAWNTATVYGYTF. DNA of the CDR3: TGTGCCTGGAATACCGCGACAGTCTATGGCTACACCTTC.

The rearrangement uses TRBV9 and TRBJ1-3; D is perhaps TRBD1 (5 bases). Trimming removed 1 base at V and 1 base at J, with 12 bases between. CDR1 SGDLS and CDR2 YYNGEE come from the germline V gene. This CDR3 comprises 16 residues. The CDR3 is CASSVSTGGSGNTIYF. CDR3 nucleotide sequence: TGTGCCAGCAGCGTATCTACAGGTGGTTCTGGAAACACCATATATTTT. Full variable domain (remainder filled in from reference TRBV9 and TRBJ1-3): DSGVTQTPKHLITATGQRVTLRCSPRSGDLSVYWYQQSLDQGLQFLIQYYNGEERAKGNILERFSAQQFPDLHSELNLSSLELGDSALYFCASSVSTGGSGNTIYFGEGSWLTVV.

J is TRBJ1-4 and V is TRBV6-6; a weak D match, TRBD1 (5 bases). Germline loops: CDR1 MNHNY, CDR2 SVGAGI (reference sequence). Trimming cost V 6 bases and J 0 bases, with 11 bases left between them. The CDR3 has 15 residues. The CDR3 sequence is CASSPDSATNEKLFF. As DNA, the CDR3 is TGTGCCAGCAGCCCCGACAGTGCAACTAATGAAAAACTGTTTTTT.

The rearrangement links TRBV4-2 to TRBJ2-1, with 12 bases identical to TRBD2. Unmatched junction bases numbered 9, after V lost 2 bases and J lost 7 bases. The CDR3 covers 17 residues. CDR1 is LGHNA and CDR2 is YNFKEQ in the germline V gene. CDR3 sequence reads: CASSQRLAGVGINEQFF. The CDR3 DNA follows: TGTGCCAGCAGCCAAAGACTAGCGGGAGTGGGTATTAATGAGCAGTTCTTC.

The chain combines TRBV21-1 with TRBJ2-7; the listed D gene, TRBD1, was not tested against the DNA. TRBV21-1 is a listed pseudogene. This CDR3 contains 18 residues. The CDR3 DNA reads TGTGCCAGCAGCAAAGATTGTAAGGTGGGGACAGAGAACTACGAGCAGTACTTC. As protein: CASSKDCKVGTENYEQYF.

This clone was detected once. The CDR3 sequence: CASSLVTSRLSSYEQYF. The CDR3, as DNA: TGTGCCAGCAGCTTAGTCACTAGCCGACTAAGCTCCTACGAGCAGTACTTC. The V and J genes are TRBV7-8 and TRBJ2-7, with D possibly TRBD2 on 6 matching bases. V was clipped by 1 base and J by 0 bases, with 16 bases between them. The CDR3 covers 17 residues. Germline loops: CDR1 SGHVS, CDR2 FQNEAQ.